The 20 T cell receptor beta chains below all came from one sample that was sequenced in a study of cytomegalovirus exposure and HLA in healthy donors. Clones were read by immunoSEQ multiplex PCR, and TCRdb kept only the in-frame ones, dropping some. This sample yields some 170,000 clones, of which 90% to 97% are seen a single time; approximately 0.82% belongs to the top ten. Sequencing used PBMCs. Source of these receptors: a woman under 30 in good health and CMV-seronegative.

This rearrangement joins TRBV5-1 to TRBJ2-1; TRBD2 matches at 13 bases. The J segment lost 7 bases and the V segment lost 3 bases, leaving 4 bases of the junction unmatched. CDR1 and CDR2 from the germline V gene are SGHRS and YFSETQ. CDR3 length equals 15 residues. The CDR3 reads CASSYTSGGANEQFF. The CDR3 nucleotides read TGCGCCAGCAGCTATACTAGCGGGGGGGCGAATGAGCAGTTCTTC.

The V call is TRBV15, the J call TRBJ2-7; weak D call: TRBD1 (6 bases). Trimming took 0 bases from V and 2 from J, leaving 8 bases between them. CDR3 length equals 14 residues. Germline CDR1 and CDR2: LNHNV and YYDKDF (reference sequence). The chain's CDR3 is CATSRDRQAYEQYF. DNA for the CDR3: TGTGCCACCAGCAGAGATCGACAGGCCTACGAGCAGTACTTC.

The chain joins TRBV5-1 to TRBJ2-7; TRBD2 might be the D (6 bases). V dropped 4 bases and J dropped 5 bases, with 19 bases sitting between them. The germline V gene encodes CDR1 SGHRS and CDR2 YFSETQ. The length of the CDR3 is 15 residues. The CDR3 sequence: CASSRGDEARNEQYF. The CDR3 nucleotides read TGCGCCAGCAGCCGCGGGGACGAGGCTAGGAACGAGCAGTACTTC.

V and J are TRBV7-9 and TRBJ1-2, with no clear D. Between the trimmed V and J ends, which lost 4 bases and 2 bases, there was a span of 5 bases. The CDR3 is 12 residues long. Germline values: CDR1 SEHNR, CDR2 FQNEAQ (reference sequence). The CDR3 reads CASSSSNYGYTF. CDR3 nucleotide sequence: TGTGCCAGCAGCTCGTCGAACTATGGCTACACCTTC.

V and J are TRBV6-5 and TRBJ2-1; D possibly corresponds to TRBD2 (5 bases). CDR1 and CDR2 from the germline V gene are MNHEY and SVGAGI. V lost 0 bases to trimming and J lost 6 bases, with 6 bases between them. The CDR3 is made up of 13 amino acids. The chain's CDR3 is CASSYSTSNEQFF. CDR3 DNA: TGTGCCAGCAGTTACTCTACTAGCAATGAGCAGTTCTTC.

This clone was observed once. This CDR3 is CAWSAGGESDTQYF. The DNA for the CDR3 is TGTGCCTGGAGTGCCGGGGGGGAGTCAGATACGCAGTATTTT. This chain joins TRBV30 and TRBJ2-3; 8 bases align to TRBD2. Germline V gene sequence: CDR1 GTSNPN, CDR2 SVGIG (reference sequence). V was pared by 1 base and J by 4 bases, with 4 bases of the junction left unmatched. The CDR3 is 14 amino acids.

V usage is TRBV4-1 and J usage is TRBJ2-3, with D maybe TRBD1 (5 bases). Germline loops: CDR1 MGHRA, CDR2 YSYEKL. The CDR3 covers 15 residues. The V and J ends lost 0 bases and 2 bases respectively, with 9 bases between them. CDR3 DNA sequence: TGCGCCAGCAGCCAAGATCCAGGGTTCACAGATACGCAGTATTTT. It encodes CASSQDPGFTDTQYF.

Written as DNA, the CDR3 is TGTGCCACCAGCATTGCTAAGAGTGGCTACACCTTC. The encoded protein is CATSIAKSGYTF. The chain links TRBV15 to TRBJ1-2, with D unclear. The V gene's germline CDR1 is LNHNV and CDR2 YYDKDF (reference sequence). V lost 4 bases and J 7 bases, leaving 10 bases between the germline ends. The CDR3 runs to 12 residues.

This chain uses TRBV5-3 with TRBJ1-2; TRBD1 matches 7 bases. TRBV5-3 counts as an open reading frame of uncertain function. The CDR3 totals 15 residues. The J segment lost 3 bases and the V segment lost 2 bases, leaving 7 bases of the junction unmatched. CDR3 coding DNA: TGTGCCAGAAGCTTTAGAACAGGGGATTACTATGGCTACACCTTC. Its protein product is CARSFRTGDYYGYTF.

The CDR3 spells CASSYDRAPDTQYF. CDR3 sequence (DNA): TGTGCCAGCAGTTACGACAGGGCGCCAGATACGCAGTATTTT. V usage is TRBV6-6 and J usage is TRBJ2-3; TRBD1 agrees at 7 bases. CDR1 is MNHNY, CDR2 SVGAGI, per germline (reference sequence). The CDR3 sequence is 14 residues long. V shed 2 bases, J shed 4 bases, and the junction held 3 bases outside the gene matches.

V gene TRBV19 combines with J gene TRBJ2-2; 10 bases map to TRBD2. The germline CDR1 and CDR2 sequences are LNHDA and SQIVND (reference sequence). The CDR3 runs 15 residues. The CDR3 DNA sequence: TGTGCAACTAAGAGCGGGGGGGCGAACACCGGGGAGCTGTTTTTT. It codes for CATKSGGANTGELFF.

CDR3 DNA sequence: TGTGCCAGCTCATTAGCCGGGACTAGCACAGATACGCAGTATTTT. Amino acid sequence: CASSLAGTSTDTQYF. This rearrangement joins TRBV18 to TRBJ2-3, with TRBD2 as a possible D gene (6 bases). The V and J ends lost 5 bases and 0 bases respectively, with 12 bases between them. This CDR3 spans 15 amino acids. Germline V gene sequence: CDR1 KGHSH, CDR2 LQKENI.

V usage is TRBV18 and J usage is TRBJ2-1; the D is unclear. V lost 4 bases to trimming and J lost 5 bases, with 9 bases between them. CDR3 length equals 13 residues. Looked up from germline, CDR1 is KGHSH and CDR2 is LQKENI. The CDR3 DNA follows: TGTGCCAGCTCACAAGACTTAAACAATGAGCAGTTCTTC. This translates into CASSQDLNNEQFF.

CDR3 sequence: CAISLTENTEAFF. In DNA, the CDR3 is TGTGCCATCAGTCTAACAGAGAACACTGAAGCTTTCTTT. The chain couples TRBV10-3 to TRBJ1-1; D not certain. CDR1 and CDR2 from the germline V gene are ENHRY and SYGVKD. V gave up 5 bases and J gave up 1 base, with 8 bases separating them. This CDR3 has 13 amino acids.

This clone was seen only once. DNA of the CDR3: TGTGCCAGCAGCTTGGTAAGGGGAACCGGGGAGCTGTTTTTT. This encodes CASSLVRGTGELFF. The chain is built from TRBV5-6 and TRBJ2-2; perhaps TRBD1 as D (5 bases). Germline V gives CDR1 SGHDT, CDR2 YYEEEE. This CDR3 has 14 residues. The V end lost 0 bases, the J end lost 5 bases, and 8 bases lay between the germline ends.

The gene calls are TRBV2 and TRBJ1-5, with a tentative D call TRBD1 (6 bases). Germline assignment: CDR1 SNHLY and CDR2 FYNNEI. V gave up 3 bases and J gave up 7 bases, with 19 bases separating them. The CDR3 totals 16 residues. The CDR3 loop is CASSETSRGGQQPQHF. Here the CDR3 DNA reads TGTGCCAGCAGTGAGACGTCCAGGGGTGGGCAACAGCCCCAGCATTTT.

This chain connects TRBV6-4 to TRBJ2-1; 11 bases line up with TRBD2. Germline trimming cut 0 bases from V and 9 bases from J; bases unmatched to any gene: 7. Germline CDR1 and CDR2: MRHNA and SNTAGT. The CDR3 consists of 16 residues. In DNA, the CDR3 is TGTGCCAGCAGTGACTCGAGTAGCGGGGGGGCGGTTGAGCAGTTCTTC. Translating it yields CASSDSSSGGAVEQFF.

This clone was picked up one time. The rearrangement uses TRBV6-1 and TRBJ2-5; TRBD1 matches at 7 bases. Trimming removed 3 bases from V and 2 bases from J; junction bases left unmatched: 3. Germline lookup yields CDR1 MNHNS and CDR2 SASEGT. The length of the CDR3 is 14 residues. The DNA of the CDR3 is TGTGCCAGCAGTGAGAACAGGGGACAAGAGACCCAGTACTTC. Translating it yields CASSENRGQETQYF.

The V call is TRBV9, the J call TRBJ1-2; 7 bases fit TRBD1. Per germline, CDR1 SGDLS and CDR2 YYNGEE. The J segment lost 2 bases and the V segment lost 4 bases, leaving 2 bases of the junction unmatched. This CDR3 spans 13 amino acids. CDR3 region: CASSSGGNYGYTF. The CDR3 nucleotides read TGTGCCAGCAGCTCAGGGGGGAACTATGGCTACACCTTC. The full variable domain, rest sourced from reference TRBV9 and TRBJ1-2, is DSGVTQTPKHLITATGQRVTLRCSPRSGDLSVYWYQQSLDQGLQFLIQYYNGEERAKGNILERFSAQQFPDLHSELNLSSLELGDSALYFCASSSGGNYGYTFGSGTRLTVV.

This rearrangement joins TRBV6-1 to TRBJ2-7; TRBD1 matches at 8 bases. Unmatched junction bases numbered 7, after V lost 6 bases and J lost 6 bases. CDR3 size: 13 residues. Germline V gene sequence: CDR1 MNHNS, CDR2 SASEGT. The CDR3 DNA reads as TGTGCCAGCAGCCGGACAGGGCAGGGCGAGCAGTACTTC. It encodes CASSRTGQGEQYF.